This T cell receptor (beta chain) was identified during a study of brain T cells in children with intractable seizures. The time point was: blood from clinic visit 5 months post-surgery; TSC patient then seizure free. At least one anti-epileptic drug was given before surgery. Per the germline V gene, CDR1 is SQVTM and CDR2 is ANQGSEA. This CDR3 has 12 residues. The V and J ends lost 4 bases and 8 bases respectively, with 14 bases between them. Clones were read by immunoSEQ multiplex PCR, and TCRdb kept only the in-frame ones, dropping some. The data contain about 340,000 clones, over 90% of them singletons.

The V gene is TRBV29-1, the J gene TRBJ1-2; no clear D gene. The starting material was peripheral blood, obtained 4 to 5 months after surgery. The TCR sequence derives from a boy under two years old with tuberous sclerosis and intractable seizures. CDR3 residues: CSVGGRTVGYTF. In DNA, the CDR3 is TGCAGCGTTGGTGGCAGGACCGTAGGCTACACCTTC.